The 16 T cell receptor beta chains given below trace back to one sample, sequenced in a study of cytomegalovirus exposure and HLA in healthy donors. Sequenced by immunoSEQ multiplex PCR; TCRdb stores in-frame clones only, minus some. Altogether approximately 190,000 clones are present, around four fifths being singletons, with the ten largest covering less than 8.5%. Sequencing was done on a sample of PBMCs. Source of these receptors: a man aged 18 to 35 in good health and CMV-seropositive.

CDR3 residues: CASSLRGHLQETQYF. The DNA of the CDR3 is TGCGCCAGCAGCTTGAGGGGACACCTCCAAGAGACCCAGTACTTC. V gene TRBV5-1 combines with J gene TRBJ2-5; perhaps TRBD1 as D (6 bases). The length of the CDR3 is 15 residues. Germline CDR1 and CDR2: SGHRS and YFSETQ. Trimming removed 1 base at V and 1 base at J, with 11 bases between.

In DNA form, the CDR3 reads TGTGCCAGCAGCCCATACAGAAACGGACAGGTAGGAGAGCAGTACTTC. The encoded protein is CASSPYRNGQVGEQYF. The V and J genes are TRBV4-2 and TRBJ2-7; 7 bases match TRBD1. CDR3 length: 16 residues. Looked up from germline, CDR1 is LGHNA and CDR2 is YNFKEQ. V shed 4 bases, J shed 7 bases, and the junction held 16 bases outside the gene matches.

The CDR3: CASSFLAQHEQFF. In DNA form, the CDR3 reads TGTGCCAGCAGCTTCCTAGCTCAGCATGAGCAGTTCTTC. This chain joins TRBV11-2 and TRBJ2-1, with D possibly being TRBD2 (5 bases). CDR1 and CDR2 (germline): SGHAT, FQNNGV. The CDR3 sequence is 13 residues long. The germline V and J ends were trimmed by 3 bases and 8 bases, with 11 bases remaining between them.

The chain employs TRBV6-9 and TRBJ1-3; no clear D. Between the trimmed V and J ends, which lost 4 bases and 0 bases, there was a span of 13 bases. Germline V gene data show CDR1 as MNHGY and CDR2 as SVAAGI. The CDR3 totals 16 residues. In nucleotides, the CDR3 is TGTGCCAGCAGTTCGGACTCTCACCGCTCTGGAAACACCATATATTTT. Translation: CASSSDSHRSGNTIYF.

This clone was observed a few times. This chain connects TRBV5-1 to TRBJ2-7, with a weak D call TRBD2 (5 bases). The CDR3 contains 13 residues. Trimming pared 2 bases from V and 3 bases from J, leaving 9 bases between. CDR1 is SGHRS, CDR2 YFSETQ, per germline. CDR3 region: CASSLSGDYEQYF. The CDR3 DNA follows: TGCGCCAGCAGCTTATCCGGGGACTACGAGCAGTACTTC.

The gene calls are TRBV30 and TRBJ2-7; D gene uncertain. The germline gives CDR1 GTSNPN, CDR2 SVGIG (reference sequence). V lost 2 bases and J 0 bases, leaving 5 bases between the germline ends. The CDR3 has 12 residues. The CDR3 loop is CAWSSDSYEQYF. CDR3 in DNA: TGTGCCTGGAGTTCAGACTCCTACGAGCAGTACTTC.

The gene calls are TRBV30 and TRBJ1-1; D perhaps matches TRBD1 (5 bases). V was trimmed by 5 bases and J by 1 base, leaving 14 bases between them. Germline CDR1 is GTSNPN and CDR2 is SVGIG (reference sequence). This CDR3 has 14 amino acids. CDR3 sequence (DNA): TGTGCCTGGGGGACTAATACAGCGAACACTGAAGCTTTCTTT. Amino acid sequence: CAWGTNTANTEAFF.

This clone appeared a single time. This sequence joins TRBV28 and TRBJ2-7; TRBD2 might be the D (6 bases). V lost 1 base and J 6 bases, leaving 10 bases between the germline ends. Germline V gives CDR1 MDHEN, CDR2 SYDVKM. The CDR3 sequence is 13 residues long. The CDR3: CASSLYFGSEQYF. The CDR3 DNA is TGTGCCAGCAGTTTATACTTCGGGAGCGAGCAGTACTTC.

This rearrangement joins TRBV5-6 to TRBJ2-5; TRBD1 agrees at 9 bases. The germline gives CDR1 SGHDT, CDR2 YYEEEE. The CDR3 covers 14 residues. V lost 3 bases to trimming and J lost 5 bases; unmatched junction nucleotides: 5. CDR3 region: CASSWGQGWETQYF. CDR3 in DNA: TGTGCCAGCAGCTGGGGACAGGGTTGGGAGACCCAGTACTTC.

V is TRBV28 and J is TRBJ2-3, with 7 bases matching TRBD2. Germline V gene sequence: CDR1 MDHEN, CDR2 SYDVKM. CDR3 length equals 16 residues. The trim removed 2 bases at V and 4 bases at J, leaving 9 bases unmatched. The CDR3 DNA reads TGTGCCAGCAGTTTAGGGAGCGGGATATTCGCAGATACGCAGTATTTT. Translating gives CASSLGSGIFADTQYF.

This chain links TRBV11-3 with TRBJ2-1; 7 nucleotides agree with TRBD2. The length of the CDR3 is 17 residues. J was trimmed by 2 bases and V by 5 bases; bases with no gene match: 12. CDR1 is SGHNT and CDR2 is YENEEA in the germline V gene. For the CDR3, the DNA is TGTGCCAGCAGCCGACGGGGGGTACAGGCGGCCTACAATGAGCAGTTCTTC. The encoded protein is CASSRRGVQAAYNEQFF.

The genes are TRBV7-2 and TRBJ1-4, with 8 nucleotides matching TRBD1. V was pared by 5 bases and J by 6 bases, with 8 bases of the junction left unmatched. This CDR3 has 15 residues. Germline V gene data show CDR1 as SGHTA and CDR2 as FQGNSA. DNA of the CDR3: TGTGCCAGCAGCCCCCGGACAGGGTGGGATGAAAAACTGTTTTTT. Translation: CASSPRTGWDEKLFF.

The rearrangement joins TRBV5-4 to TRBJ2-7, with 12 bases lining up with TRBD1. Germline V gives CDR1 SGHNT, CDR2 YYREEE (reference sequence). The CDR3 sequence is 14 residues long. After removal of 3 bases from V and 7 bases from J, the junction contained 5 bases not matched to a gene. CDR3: CASSSGQGAREQYF. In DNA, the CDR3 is TGTGCCAGCAGCTCGGGACAGGGGGCACGAGAGCAGTACTTC. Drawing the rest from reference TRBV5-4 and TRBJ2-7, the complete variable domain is ETGVTQSPTHLIKTRGQQVTLRCSSQSGHNTVSWYQQALGQGPQFIFQYYREEENGRGNFPPRFSGLQFPNYSSELNVNALELDDSALYLCASSSGQGAREQYFGPGTRLTVT.

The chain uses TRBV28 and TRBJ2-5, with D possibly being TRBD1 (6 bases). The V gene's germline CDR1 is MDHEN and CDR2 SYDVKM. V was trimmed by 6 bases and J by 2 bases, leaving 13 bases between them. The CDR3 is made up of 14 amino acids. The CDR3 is CASRPRGWQETQYF. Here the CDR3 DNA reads TGTGCCAGCAGGCCAAGGGGGTGGCAAGAGACCCAGTACTTC.

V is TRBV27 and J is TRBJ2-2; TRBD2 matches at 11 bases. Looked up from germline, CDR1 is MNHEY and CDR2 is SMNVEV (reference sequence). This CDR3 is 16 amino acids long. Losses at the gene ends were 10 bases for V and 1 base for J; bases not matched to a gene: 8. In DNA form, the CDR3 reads TGTGCCACCCGAGAGGGACTAGCGGTGAACACCGGGGAGCTGTTTTTT. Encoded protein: CATREGLAVNTGELFF.

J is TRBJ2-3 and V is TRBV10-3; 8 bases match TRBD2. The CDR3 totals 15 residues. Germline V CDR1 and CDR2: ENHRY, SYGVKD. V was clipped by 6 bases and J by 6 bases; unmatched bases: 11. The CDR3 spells CAISGLAALGDTQYF. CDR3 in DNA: TGTGCCATCAGCGGACTAGCAGCCTTGGGGGATACGCAGTATTTT.